The T cell receptor beta chain described here comes from a study of shared clonotypes between healthy human individuals. Each PCR replicate from the sorted subsets contained around 0.2 ug DNA, which is about 31,000 T cell genomes. This table comes from immunoSEQ multiplex PCR, and its TCRdb copy is limited to in-frame clones, with some not included. This table has roughly 2,000,000 clones, roughly 95% appearing once. In the naive CD8 group, cells lacked CD45RO and were positively selected for CCR7, so terminally differentiated effector memory CD45RA+ cells were left out. Healthy HIV-negative adults without recent acute infections or vaccinations served as donors. Turning to this clone: What it recognizes is unknown.

Findings and limits, study-wide: Sequencing depth was predicted to influence how clonotypes are shared among donors.

The clonotype was recovered from a young man in good health. The sample was naive CD8+ T cells sorted from blood.

The CDR3 DNA follows: TGTGCCAGCAGCTTAGCGGGGGACAGCTCCTATAATTCACCCCTCCACTTT. The encoded protein is CASSLAGDSSYNSPLHF. The J gene is TRBJ1-6, the V gene TRBV7-9, with TRBD1 matching 7 bases. CDR1 is SEHNR and CDR2 is FQNEAQ in the germline V gene (reference sequence). The CDR3 extends over 17 amino acids. V trimming: 0 bases; J trimming: 0 bases; junction bases outside the gene matches: 2.